This TCR beta chain was sequenced for a study of CD8 T cells in ankylosing spondylitis. CDR3 length: 16 amino acids. Trimming removed 0 bases from V and 2 bases from J; junction bases left unmatched: 6. Looked up from germline, CDR1 is SGHRS and CDR2 is YFSETQ. This clonotype was counted between two and nine times. Its specificity is not known. Making the TCR beta libraries involved quantitative 5'-RACE with molecular barcodes. TCRdb passed the 5' RACE reads through MiXCR, listing each CDR3 protein once. Among around 94,000 distinct CDR3 sequences listed, around 8.5% were seen once. Regarding the study as a whole: Seven or eight highly homologous variants formed a TCR beta motif that appeared characteristic of ankylosing spondylitis blood. Certain motif variants had earlier been reported in reactive arthritis synovial fluid and blood.

The clonotype was recovered from a male donor with ankylosing spondylitis. The sequenced sample consisted of blood, either unsorted or a sorted T cell fraction (not recorded which). The genes are TRBV5-1 and TRBJ2-3; 7 bases match TRBD2. CDR3 sequence: CASSLEASGLTDTQYF. CDR3 nucleotides: TGCGCCAGCAGCTTGGAGGCTAGCGGACTCACAGATACGCAGTATTTT.